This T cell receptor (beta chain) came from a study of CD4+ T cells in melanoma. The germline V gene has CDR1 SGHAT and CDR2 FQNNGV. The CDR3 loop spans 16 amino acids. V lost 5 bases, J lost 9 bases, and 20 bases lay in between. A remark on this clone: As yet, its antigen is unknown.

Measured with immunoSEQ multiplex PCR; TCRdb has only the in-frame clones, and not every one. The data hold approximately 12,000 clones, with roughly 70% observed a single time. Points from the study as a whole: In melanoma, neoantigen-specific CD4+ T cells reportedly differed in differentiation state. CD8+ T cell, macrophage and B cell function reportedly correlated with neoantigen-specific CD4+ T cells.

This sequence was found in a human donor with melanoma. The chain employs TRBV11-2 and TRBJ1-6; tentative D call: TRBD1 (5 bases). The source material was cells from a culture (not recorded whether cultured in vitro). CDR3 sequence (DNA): TGTGCCAGCAGCCTAGGCGCGACAGTTACGGGTTCACCCCTCCACTTT. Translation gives CASSLGATVTGSPLHF.